The sequence of this TCR beta chain was determined in a study of blood T cell repertoires in COVID-19. Study information: T cells, B-cell-depleted T cells, or PBMCs supplied cDNA or gDNA.

V shed 10 bases and J 2 bases; nucleotides not matched to a gene: 4. CDR1 and CDR2 (germline): LNHDA, SQIVND (reference sequence). This CDR3 contains 15 residues. Per the original data handling: Reference gene primers were amplified, and this amplification served to estimate nucleated cell counts. Data came from immunoSEQ multiplex PCR; TCRdb stores just in-frame clones and leaves some out. The V and J calls and clone size are taken from that table; D and trimming were inferred from the DNA. The table lists fewer than 200,000 clones, around 80% of them singletons. J is TRBJ2-6 and V is TRBV19; 11 bases map to TRBD1. Sequenced material: PBMCs or T cells enriched from blood (not recorded which). This sequence was found in a woman between 50 and 59 years old in a cohort exposed to, infected with or recovered from COVID-19 (not recorded which). CDR3 DNA sequence: TGTGCCATCGGACAGGGGGCCCCTGGGGCCAACGTCCTGACTTTC. Amino acid sequence: CAIGQGAPGANVLTF. Complete variable domain (other parts from reference TRBV19 and TRBJ2-6): DGGITQSPKYLFRKEGQNVTLSCEQNLNHDAMYWYRQDPGQGLRLIYYSQIVNDFQKGDIAEGYSVSREKKESFPLTVTSAQKNPTAFYLCAIGQGAPGANVLTFGAGSRLTVL.